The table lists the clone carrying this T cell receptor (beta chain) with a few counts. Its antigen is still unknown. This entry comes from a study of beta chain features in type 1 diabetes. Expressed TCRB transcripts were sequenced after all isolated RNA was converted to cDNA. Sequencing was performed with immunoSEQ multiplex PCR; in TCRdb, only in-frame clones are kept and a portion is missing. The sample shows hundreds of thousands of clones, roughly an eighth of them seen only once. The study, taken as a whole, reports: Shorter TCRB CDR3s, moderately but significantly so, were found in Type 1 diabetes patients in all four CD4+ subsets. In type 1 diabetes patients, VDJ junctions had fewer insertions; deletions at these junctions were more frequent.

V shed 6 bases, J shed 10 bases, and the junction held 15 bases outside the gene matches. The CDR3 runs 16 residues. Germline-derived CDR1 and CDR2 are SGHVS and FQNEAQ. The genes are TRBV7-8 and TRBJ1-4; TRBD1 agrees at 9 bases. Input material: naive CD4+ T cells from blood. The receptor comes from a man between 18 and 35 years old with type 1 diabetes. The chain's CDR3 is CASRPDRGVGHGKLFF. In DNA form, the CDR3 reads TGTGCCAGCAGGCCAGACAGGGGGGTTGGCCATGGAAAACTGTTTTTT. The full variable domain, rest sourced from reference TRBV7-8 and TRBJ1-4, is GAGVSQSPRYKVAKRGQDVALRCDPISGHVSLFWYQQALGQGPEFLTYFQNEAQLDKSGLPSDRFFAERPEGSVSTLKIQRTQQEDSAVYLCASRPDRGVGHGKLFFGSGTQLSVL.